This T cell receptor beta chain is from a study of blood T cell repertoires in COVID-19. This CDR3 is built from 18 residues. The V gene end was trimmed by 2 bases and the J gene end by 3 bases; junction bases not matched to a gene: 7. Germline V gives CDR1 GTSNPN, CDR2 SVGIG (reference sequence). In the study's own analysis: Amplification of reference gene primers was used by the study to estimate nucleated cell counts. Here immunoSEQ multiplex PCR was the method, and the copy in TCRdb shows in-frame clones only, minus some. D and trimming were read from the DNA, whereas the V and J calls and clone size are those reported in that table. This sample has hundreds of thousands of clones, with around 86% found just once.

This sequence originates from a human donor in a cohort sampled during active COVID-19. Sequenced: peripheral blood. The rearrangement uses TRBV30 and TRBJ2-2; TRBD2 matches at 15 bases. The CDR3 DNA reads TGTGCCTGGAGTTACCTGGGACTAGCGGGAGGACACACCGGGGAGCTGTTTTTT. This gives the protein CAWSYLGLAGGHTGELFF. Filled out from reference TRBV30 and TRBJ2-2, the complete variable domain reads SQTIHQWPATLVQPVGSPLSLECTVEGTSNPNLYWYRQAAGRGLQLLFYSVGIGQISSEVPQNLSASRPQDRQFILSSKKLLLSDSGFYLCAWSYLGLAGGHTGELFFGEGSRLTVL.